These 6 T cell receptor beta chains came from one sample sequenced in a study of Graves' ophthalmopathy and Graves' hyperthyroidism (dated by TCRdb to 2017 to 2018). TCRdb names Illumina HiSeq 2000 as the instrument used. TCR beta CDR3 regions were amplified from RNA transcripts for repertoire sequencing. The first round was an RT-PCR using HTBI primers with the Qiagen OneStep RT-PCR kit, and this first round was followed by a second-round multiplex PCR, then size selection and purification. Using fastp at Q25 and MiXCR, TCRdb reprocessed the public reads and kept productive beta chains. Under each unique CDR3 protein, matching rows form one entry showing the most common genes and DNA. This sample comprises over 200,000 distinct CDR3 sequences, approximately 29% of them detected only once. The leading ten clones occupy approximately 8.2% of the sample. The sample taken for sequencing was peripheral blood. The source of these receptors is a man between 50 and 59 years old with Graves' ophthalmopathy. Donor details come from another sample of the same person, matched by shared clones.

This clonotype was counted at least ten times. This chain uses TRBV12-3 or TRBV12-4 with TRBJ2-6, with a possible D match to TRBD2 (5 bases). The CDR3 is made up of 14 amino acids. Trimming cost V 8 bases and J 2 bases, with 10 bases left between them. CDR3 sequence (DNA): TGTGCCAGCCGAGTCGGGGCTGGGGCCAACGTCCTGACTTTC. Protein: CASRVGAGANVLTF.

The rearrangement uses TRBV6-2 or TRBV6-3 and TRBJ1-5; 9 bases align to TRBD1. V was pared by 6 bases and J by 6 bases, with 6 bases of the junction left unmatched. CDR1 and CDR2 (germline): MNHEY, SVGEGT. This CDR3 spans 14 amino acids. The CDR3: CASSSTGGTQPQHF. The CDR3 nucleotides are TGTGCCAGCAGCTCAACAGGGGGCACTCAGCCCCAGCATTTT.

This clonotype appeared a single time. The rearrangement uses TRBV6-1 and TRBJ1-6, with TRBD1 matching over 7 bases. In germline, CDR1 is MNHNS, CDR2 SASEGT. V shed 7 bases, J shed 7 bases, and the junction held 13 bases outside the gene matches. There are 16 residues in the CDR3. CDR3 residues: CASTFSGGDSNSPLHF. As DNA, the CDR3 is TGTGCCAGCACCTTCTCAGGGGGGGACAGCAATTCACCCCTCCACTTT.

The CDR3 sequence: CASSFSAEQYF. The CDR3 DNA is TGTGCCAGCAGTTTTTCCGCGGAGCAGTACTTC. J is TRBJ2-5 and V is TRBV12-3 or TRBV12-4; D not certain. The CDR3 is 11 amino acids. V dropped 3 bases and J dropped 11 bases, with 10 bases sitting between them.

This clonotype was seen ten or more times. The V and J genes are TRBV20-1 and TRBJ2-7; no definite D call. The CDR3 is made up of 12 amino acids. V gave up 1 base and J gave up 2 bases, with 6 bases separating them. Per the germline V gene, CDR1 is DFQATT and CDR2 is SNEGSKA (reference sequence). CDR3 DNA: TGCAGTGCTAGAGCCCCCCCCTACGAGCAGTACTTC. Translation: CSARAPPYEQYF.

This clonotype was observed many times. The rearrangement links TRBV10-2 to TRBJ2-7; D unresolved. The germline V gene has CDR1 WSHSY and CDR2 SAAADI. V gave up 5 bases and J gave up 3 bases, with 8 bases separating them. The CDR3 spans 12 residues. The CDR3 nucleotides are TGCGCCAGCAGTCAAACCTACTACGAGCAGTACTTC. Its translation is CASSQTYYEQYF.